This TCR beta chain was observed in a study of Ad26.COV2.S vaccination and SARS-CoV-2 variants. Study overall: Ad26.COV2.S given intramuscularly, once or twice 56 days apart.

The assay was immunoSEQ multiplex PCR, and TCRdb's table has in-frame clones only and misses some. The sample holds approximately 460,000 clones; 89% are singletons and the top ten take under 2%. Treatment described: around 19 received Ad26.COV2.S at low or high dose, single or two shots; about 5 received placebo; per-sample allocation not given. All samples were drawn on day 63, counting from the first vaccine or placebo injection. The sample came from a Boston adult aged 18-55 years. It was Wuhan-strain SARS-CoV-2 spike that the Ad26 vaccine vector expressed. Between the trimmed V and J ends, which lost 6 bases and 1 base, there was a span of 13 bases. Germline V gene sequence: CDR1 MDHEN, CDR2 SYDVKM. This CDR3 contains 14 residues.

The receptor's source is a person between 18 and 60 years old who received the Ad26.COV2.S COVID-19 vaccine or a placebo. This chain links TRBV28 with TRBJ2-7, with D unresolved. The specimen comprised peripheral blood, sampled in a trial of Ad26.COV2.S vaccine versus placebo. In DNA form, the CDR3 reads TGTGCCAGCAGGCCGAGTGGGGTGTCCTACGAGCAGTACTTC. Protein: CASRPSGVSYEQYF.